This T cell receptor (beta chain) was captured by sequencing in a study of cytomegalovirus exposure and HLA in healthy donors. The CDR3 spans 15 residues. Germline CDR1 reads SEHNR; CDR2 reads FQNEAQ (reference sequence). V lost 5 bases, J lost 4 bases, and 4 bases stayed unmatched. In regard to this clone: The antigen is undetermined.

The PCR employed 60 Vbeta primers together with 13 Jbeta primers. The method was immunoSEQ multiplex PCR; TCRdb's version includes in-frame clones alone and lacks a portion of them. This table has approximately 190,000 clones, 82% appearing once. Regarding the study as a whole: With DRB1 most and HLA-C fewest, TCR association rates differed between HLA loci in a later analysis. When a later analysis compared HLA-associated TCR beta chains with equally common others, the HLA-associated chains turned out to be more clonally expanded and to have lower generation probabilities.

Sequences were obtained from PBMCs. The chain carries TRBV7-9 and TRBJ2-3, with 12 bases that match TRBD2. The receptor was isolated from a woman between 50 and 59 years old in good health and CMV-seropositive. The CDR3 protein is CASSVSSGGADTQYF. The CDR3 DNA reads TGTGCCAGCAGCGTATCTAGCGGGGGGGCAGATACGCAGTATTTT.